This T cell receptor (beta chain) was documented in a study of shared clonotypes between healthy human individuals. Study conclusions and caveats: It was anticipated that sequencing depth would influence how many clonotypes donors shared.

The CDR3 contains 14 residues. Between the trimmed V and J ends, which lost 10 bases and 8 bases, there was a span of 20 bases. Germline assignment: CDR1 ENHRY and CDR2 SYGVKD. At a deep level, the assay was run. Every immunoSEQ plate was one replicate of a subset's evenly spread DNA. Original processing notes: Filtering differed for immunoSEQ, which gave only junction sequences without quality scores. The repertoire was sequenced with immunoSEQ multiplex PCR; TCRdb's copy has only in-frame clones and lacks some. V, J and clone size were drawn from that table, and D and trimming were deduced from the DNA. This table holds around 440,000 clones, around 77% found once. In the case of this clone: Its antigen is unidentified.

The sample comprised PBMCs. The J gene is TRBJ1-4, the V gene TRBV10-3, with D possibly TRBD1 on 6 matching bases. The receptor was isolated from a woman between 40 and 50 years old in good health. Some clones in this sample may be carry-over from other donors' samples. CDR3: CATRGARGGEKLFF. DNA for the CDR3: TGTGCCACCCGGGGGGCCAGGGGAGGGGAAAAACTGTTTTTT.